These 11 T cell receptor beta chains were all obtained from the same sample, sequenced in a study of Graves' ophthalmopathy and Graves' hyperthyroidism. Transcripts of RNA were the source for amplifying TCR beta CDR3 regions. HTBI primers were employed in first-round RT-PCR, then a second-round multiplex PCR followed. TCRdb called the multiplex PCR reads again in MiXCR, with one record for every CDR3 protein. The repertoire consists of 500,000 to 700,000 distinct CDR3 sequences, with approximately 21% occurring once and the leading ten covering around 6.5%. What was sequenced was peripheral blood. These receptors all stem from a young woman with stable Graves' hyperthyroidism. Some clones in this sample may be carry-over from other donors' samples.

This clonotype was counted many times. As DNA, the CDR3 is TGTGCCAGCAGCTTATTAGACAGGGGAGTGGGTGGCTACACCTTC. This encodes CASSLLDRGVGGYTF. The chain carries TRBV7-8 and TRBJ1-2; 8 bases are a match to TRBD1. Germline CDR1 and CDR2: SGHVS and FQNEAQ. With 2 bases clipped from V and 7 bases from J, the junction kept 9 bases outside the gene matches. The CDR3 sequence is 15 residues long. Looking up the rest from reference TRBV7-8 and TRBJ1-2 gives the full variable domain: GAGVSQSPRYKVAKRGQDVALRCDPISGHVSLFWYQQALGQGPEFLTYFQNEAQLDKSGLPSDRFFAERPEGSVSTLKIQRTQQEDSAVYLCASSLLDRGVGGYTFGSGTRLTVV.

This clonotype was seen ten or more times. The chain links TRBV9 to TRBJ2-7, with TRBD2 as a possible D gene (5 bases). CDR1 is SGDLS and CDR2 is YYNGEE in the germline V gene. The CDR3 extends over 14 amino acids. Trimming left V 2 bases short and J 2 bases short, with 11 bases between. Written as DNA, the CDR3 is TGTGCCAGCAGCGTTTCAAGCGGTACCTACGAGCAGTACTTC. Encoded protein: CASSVSSGTYEQYF.

This clonotype was found many times. The chain joins TRBV11-2 to TRBJ2-7; D is undetermined. The CDR3 is 14 amino acids. From germline, CDR1 is SGHAT and CDR2 FQNNGV. V was pared by 4 bases and J by 4 bases, with 14 bases between. The CDR3 DNA sequence: TGTGCCAGCAGCTCCGAGGTTTCGTTATACGAGCAGTACTTC. This encodes CASSSEVSLYEQYF.

This clonotype was counted ten times or more. V and J are TRBV5-5 and TRBJ1-2, with D maybe TRBD1 (5 bases). CDR1 is SGHKS, CDR2 YYEKEE, per germline (reference sequence). The CDR3 has 13 residues. The germline V and J ends were trimmed by 4 bases and 10 bases, with 17 bases remaining between them. Written as DNA, the CDR3 is TGTGCCAGCAGCCACGACAGCCTAACCTACTACACCTTC. Translating it yields CASSHDSLTYYTF.

In this sample, this clonotype turned up many times. The CDR3 DNA is TGCAGTGCCGGACTAGCGGAGGACTCCTACGAGCAGTACTTC. Translating it yields CSAGLAEDSYEQYF. This chain uses TRBV20-1 with TRBJ2-7, with TRBD2 matching over 10 bases. This CDR3 spans 14 amino acids. Germline CDR1 and CDR2: DFQATT and SNEGSKA (reference sequence). V trimming: 6 bases; J trimming: 0 bases; junction bases outside the gene matches: 5.

On this clonotype itself: The junction does not match germline at one end; this may be a read error. The V call is TRBV5-6, the J call TRBJ2-4, with TRBD1 matching 7 bases. Germline values: CDR1 SGHDT, CDR2 YYEEEE. This CDR3 spans 13 amino acids. The CDR3 spells CASSTGTADIKYF. CDR3 in DNA: TGTGCCAGCAGCACCGGGACAGCGGACATTAAGTACTTC.

This clonotype came up many times. This chain uses TRBV2 with TRBJ2-6; no reliable D call. The CDR3 totals 11 residues. Per germline, CDR1 SNHLY and CDR2 FYNNEI. CDR3 in DNA: TGTGGTAAGGTTGGGGCCAACGTCCTGACTTTC. The encoded protein is CGKVGANVLTF.

This clonotype appeared many times. The chain recombines TRBV6-1 with TRBJ2-7, with D hard to call. The CDR3 runs 13 residues. Trimming pared 2 bases from V and 3 bases from J, leaving 8 bases between. Germline lookup yields CDR1 MNHNS and CDR2 SASEGT. The DNA of the CDR3 is TGTGCCAGCAGTGAAAGGAGAGACTACGAGCAGTACTTC. Its protein is CASSERRDYEQYF.

This clonotype was observed at least ten times. The rearrangement joins TRBV12-3 or TRBV12-4 to TRBJ2-6; TRBD2 might be the D (5 bases). This CDR3 spans 15 amino acids. V was clipped by 7 bases and J by 1 base, with 11 bases between them. The CDR3 sequence: CASTPRGSGANVLTF. The CDR3 coding sequence is TGTGCCAGCACCCCTCGGGGATCTGGGGCCAACGTCCTGACTTTC.

This clonotype was counted ten times or more. V usage is TRBV7-9 and J usage is TRBJ1-2, with 7 bases lining up with TRBD1. Germline V gene lookup returns CDR1 SEHNR and CDR2 FQNEAQ (reference sequence). V lost 4 bases, J lost 7 bases, and 9 bases stayed unmatched. This CDR3 has 14 residues. The CDR3 sequence: CASSYEGALGGYTF. The DNA of the CDR3 is TGTGCCAGCAGCTATGAGGGGGCGTTGGGTGGCTACACCTTC.

This clonotype was seen a handful of times. This rearrangement joins TRBV30 to TRBJ2-7, with TRBD1 as a possible D gene (5 bases). V was trimmed by 0 bases and J by 3 bases, leaving 12 bases between them. The length of the CDR3 is 14 residues. CDR1 and CDR2 (germline): GTSNPN, SVGIG (reference sequence). For the CDR3, the DNA is TGTGCCTGGAGTGTTCAAGCAGGGATCTACGAGCAGTACTTC. Encoded protein: CAWSVQAGIYEQYF.